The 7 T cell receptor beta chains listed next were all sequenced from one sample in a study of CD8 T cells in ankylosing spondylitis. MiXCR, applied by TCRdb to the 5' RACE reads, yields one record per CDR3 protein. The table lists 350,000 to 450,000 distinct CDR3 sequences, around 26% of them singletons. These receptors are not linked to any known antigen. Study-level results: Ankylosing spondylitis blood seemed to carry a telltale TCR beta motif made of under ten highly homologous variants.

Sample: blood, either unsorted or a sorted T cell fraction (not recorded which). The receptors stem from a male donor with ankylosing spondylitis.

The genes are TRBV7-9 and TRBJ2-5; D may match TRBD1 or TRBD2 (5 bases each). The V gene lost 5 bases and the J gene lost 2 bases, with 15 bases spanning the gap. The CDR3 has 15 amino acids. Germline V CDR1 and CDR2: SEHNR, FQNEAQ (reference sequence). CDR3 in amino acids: CASSDRGRFQETQYF. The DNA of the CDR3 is TGTGCCAGCAGCGACCGGGGACGTTTTCAAGAGACCCAGTACTTC.

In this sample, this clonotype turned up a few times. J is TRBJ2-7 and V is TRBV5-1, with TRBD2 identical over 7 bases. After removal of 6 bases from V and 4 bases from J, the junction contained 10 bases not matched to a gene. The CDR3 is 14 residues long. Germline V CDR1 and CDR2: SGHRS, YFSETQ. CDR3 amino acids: CASNPGGAAYEQYF. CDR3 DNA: TGCGCCAGCAACCCGGGAGGAGCGGCATACGAGCAGTACTTC.

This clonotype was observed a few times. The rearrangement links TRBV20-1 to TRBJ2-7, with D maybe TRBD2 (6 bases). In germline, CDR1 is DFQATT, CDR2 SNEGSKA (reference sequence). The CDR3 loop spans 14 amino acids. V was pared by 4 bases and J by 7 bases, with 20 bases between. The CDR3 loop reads CSATEGLVQGEQYF. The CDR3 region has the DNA TGCAGTGCTACGGAGGGACTCGTCCAAGGGGAGCAGTACTTC.

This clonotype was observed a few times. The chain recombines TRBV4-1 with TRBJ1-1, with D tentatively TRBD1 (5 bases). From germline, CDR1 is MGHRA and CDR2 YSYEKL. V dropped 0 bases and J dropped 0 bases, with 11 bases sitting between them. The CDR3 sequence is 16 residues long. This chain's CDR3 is CASSQDWGGVNTEAFF. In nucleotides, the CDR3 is TGCGCCAGCAGCCAAGATTGGGGGGGGGTGAACACTGAAGCTTTCTTT.

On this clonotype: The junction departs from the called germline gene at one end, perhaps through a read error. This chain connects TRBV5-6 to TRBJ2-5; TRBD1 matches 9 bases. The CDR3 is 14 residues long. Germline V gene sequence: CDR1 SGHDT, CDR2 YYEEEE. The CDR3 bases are TGTGCCAGCACCCAATCACGGGACAGGGTCATAAACAACTTC. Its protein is CASTQSRDRVINNF.

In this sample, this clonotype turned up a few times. DNA for the CDR3: TGCGCCAGCAGCCAACAGGGGGAGCCCTGGGATGAGCAGTTCTTC. The encoded protein is CASSQQGEPWDEQFF. The chain couples TRBV5-1 to TRBJ2-1; 8 bases are shared with TRBD1. The CDR3 runs 15 residues. The trim removed 4 bases at V and 8 bases at J, leaving 11 bases unmatched. Germline CDR1 SGHRS, CDR2 YFSETQ.

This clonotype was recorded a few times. The CDR3 nucleotides are TGTGCCAGCAGCACCCAAGGGGGCCGCTATGGCTACACCTTC. Its protein is CASSTQGGRYGYTF. J is TRBJ1-2 and V is TRBV12-3 or TRBV12-4; 7 bases fit TRBD1. V was clipped by 6 bases and J by 4 bases; unmatched bases: 8. The CDR3 has 14 residues.